The present T cell receptor beta chain was sequenced within a study of blood T cell repertoires in COVID-19. Study-level information: Italy, Spain and the United States were the sources of the convalescent and acute COVID-19 samples. Sources were T cells, B-cell-depleted T cells, or PBMCs; the material itself was cDNA or gDNA.

The CDR3 runs to 15 residues. V gave up 4 bases and J gave up 1 base, with 13 bases separating them. Germline CDR1 is ENHRY and CDR2 is SYGVKD. In the original workflow: Researchers report that nucleated cell counts were estimated from reference gene primer amplification. The assay was immunoSEQ multiplex PCR, and TCRdb's table has in-frame clones only and misses some. V and J calls plus clone size are reproduced from that table; the DNA served to infer D and trimming. The sample yields roughly 150,000 clones, about 80% seen once. The rearrangement links TRBV10-3 to TRBJ1-2; tentative D call: TRBD1 (6 bases). The source of this sequence is a man in his sixties with acute or convalescent COVID-19. Input material: peripheral blood. The chain's CDR3 is CAISGGTPSNYGYTF. The CDR3 DNA sequence: TGTGCCATCAGTGGAGGGACACCGAGTAACTATGGCTACACCTTC.